The sequence of this T cell receptor beta chain was determined in a study of regulatory T cells in long-lasting Graves disease. Time point meaning: newly diagnosed GD, antithyroid drugs for less than 3 months. Isolated PBMC RNA provided the starting material for the TCR library. Points from the study as a whole: Gene preferences differed: TRBV28, TRBJ1-2, TRBJ2-5 in persistent cases.

Comment on this clonotype: The antigen remains undetermined.

Through Arm-PCR of CDR3 regions and iRepertoire HTBI primers, TCR beta libraries were built. In TCRdb, the multiplex PCR reads were re-called with MiXCR into one record per CDR3 protein. The sample has 200,000 to 300,000 distinct CDR3 sequences, roughly 21% seen once. V shed 7 bases and J shed 3 bases, with 16 bases lying between them. In germline, CDR1 is GTSNPN, CDR2 SVGIG (reference sequence). The CDR3 length is 13 residues. Sequencing was performed on peripheral blood mononuclear cells (PBMCs), taken at new diagnosis, from a patient treated with antithyroid drugs. The sequence was obtained from a female donor with Graves disease. The chain joins TRBV30 to TRBJ2-7; D gene uncertain. In DNA, the CDR3 is TGTGCCTACCACCCCCGAGCCGGCTACGAGCAGTACTTC. Translated, it gives CAYHPRAGYEQYF.